A selection of T cell receptor beta chains follows, all from one sample in a study of beta chain features in type 1 diabetes. Clones were read by immunoSEQ multiplex PCR, and TCRdb kept only the in-frame ones, dropping some. The repertoire has a few hundred thousand clones, over 8.5% of them found once; the top ten carry roughly 0.54%. The sequenced sample was central memory CD4+ T cells from blood. These receptors were taken from a man younger than 45 with type 1 diabetes. CDR3s include the opening cysteine and the closing phenylalanine or tryptophan. Fields, in order: D gene, V gene, J gene, CDR3 length, clone size, CDR3 protein, CDR3 DNA. A D gene is named only where the DNA matches it firmly. Clone sizes are given selectively: once, few, many, or a class where the clone is expanded.

.	TRBV14	TRBJ2-5	13	many	CASSPYEQETQYF	TGTGCCAGCAGCCCTTATGAGCAAGAGACCCAGTACTTC
TRBD2	TRBV11-2	TRBJ2-5	14	few	CASSLAGGEETQYF	TGTGCCAGCAGCTTAGCGGGGGGGGAAGAGACCCAGTACTTC
.	TRBV11-3	TRBJ2-1	18	many	CASSLDQGGSSSYNEQFF	TGTGCCAGCAGCTTAGATCAAGGAGGGTCGAGCTCCTACAATGAGCAGTTCTTC
TRBD2	TRBV27	TRBJ2-7	15	.	CASSLPGGVPYEQYF	TGTGCCAGCAGTCTTCCTGGGGGGGTACCCTACGAGCAGTACTTC
.	TRBV7-9	TRBJ2-5	14	.	CASSLGGVGETQYF	TGTGCCAGCAGCCTTGGAGGGGTTGGAGAGACCCAGTACTTC
.	TRBV9	TRBJ1-2	13	.	CASSPPDSYGYTF	TGTGCCAGCAGCCCCCCGGACAGCTATGGCTACACCTTC
.	TRBV6-6	TRBJ2-7	13	.	CASTPGTNYEQYF	TGTGCCAGCACCCCGGGGACAAACTACGAGCAGTACTTC
TRBD2	TRBV7-3	TRBJ2-1	16	.	CASSPAASGPYNEQFF	TGTGCCAGCAGCCCCGCGGCTAGCGGGCCCTACAATGAGCAGTTCTTC
.	TRBV2	TRBJ1-5	14	few	CASSGGNENQPQHF	TGTGCCAGCAGTGGAGGGAACGAAAATCAGCCCCAGCATTTT
TRBD1	TRBV7-9	TRBJ1-5	14	.	CASSGGQGDQPQHF	TGTGCCAGCAGCGGGGGACAGGGAGATCAGCCCCAGCATTTT
.	TRBV5-4	TRBJ2-2	16	few	CASSLGGTSGTGELFF	TGTGCCAGCAGCTTGGGGGGGACATCGGGGACCGGGGAGCTGTTTTTT
.	TRBV7-3	TRBJ2-3	13	.	CASSPLTSETQYF	TGTGCCAGCAGCCCCCTGACTAGTGAGACGCAGTATTTT
.	TRBV11-2	TRBJ2-7	14	.	CASIPFPSSYEQYF	TGTGCCAGCATTCCCTTCCCCTCCTCCTACGAGCAGTACTTC
.	TRBV18	TRBJ2-2	12	.	CASSPLTGELFF	TGTGCCAGCTCACCCCTCACCGGGGAGCTGTTTTTT
TRBD2	TRBV19	TRBJ2-7	15	.	CASSKPGLAAYEQYF	TGTGCCAGTAGTAAACCGGGACTAGCGGCCTACGAGCAGTACTTC
.	TRBV27	TRBJ2-3	14	few	CASSPTLLVGTQYF	TGTGCCAGCAGTCCAACCCTACTTGTCGGTACGCAGTATTTT
.	TRBV7-2	TRBJ2-3	16	few	CASSLEWGVGTDTQYF	TGTGCCAGCAGCTTAGAGTGGGGAGTGGGTACAGATACGCAGTATTTT
.	TRBV19	TRBJ1-2	14	few	CASSPTSANYGYTF	TGTGCCAGTAGTCCCACGTCAGCTAACTATGGCTACACCTTC
.	TRBV7-9	TRBJ2-5	14	few	CASSQDREGWTQYF	TGTGCCAGCAGCCAGGACAGGGAGGGGTGGACCCAGTACTTC
TRBD2	TRBV2	TRBJ2-7	15	.	CASSEKRGEPYEQYF	TGTGCCAGCAGCGAGAAGCGGGGAGAACCCTACGAGCAGTACTTC
.	TRBV7-9	TRBJ2-1	11	.	CASSLVSEQFF	TGTGCCAGCAGCTTAGTATCAGAGCAGTTCTTC
.	TRBV9	TRBJ2-5	14	few	CASSPGQLGETQYF	TGTGCCAGCAGCCCCGGCCAATTGGGGGAGACCCAGTACTTC
.	TRBV5-1	TRBJ2-7	16	.	CASSLDMDGSSYEQYF	TGCGCCAGCAGCTTGGATATGGATGGAAGCTCCTACGAGCAGTACTTC
.	TRBV10-2	TRBJ2-5	13	.	CASSGDFGETQYF	TGCGCCAGCAGTGGGGACTTCGGAGAGACCCAGTACTTC
.	TRBV4-1	TRBJ2-1	12	few	CASSQEVHEQFF	TGTGCCAGCAGCCAAGAGGTACATGAGCAGTTCTTC
.	TRBV6-5	TRBJ2-4	15	few	CASSSQGIAKNIQYF	TGTGCCAGCAGTTCCCAGGGAATAGCCAAAAACATTCAGTACTTC
.	TRBV29-1	TRBJ2-4	13	many	CSVERIAKNIQYF	TGCAGCGTTGAGCGTATAGCCAAAAACATTCAGTACTTC
.	TRBV11-2	TRBJ1-1	17	few	CASSFRLGSGENTEAFF	TGTGCCAGCAGCTTTCGTCTGGGTTCAGGGGAAAACACTGAAGCTTTCTTT
.	TRBV5-6	TRBJ2-2	15	.	CASSPRSRSTGELFF	TGTGCCAGCAGCCCGAGATCCAGGAGTACCGGGGAGCTGTTTTTT
.	TRBV27	TRBJ1-2	15	once	CANSLTAGSNYGYTF	TGTGCCAACAGTTTAACCGCAGGGTCTAACTATGGCTACACCTTC
TRBD2	TRBV7-6	TRBJ2-3	17	few	CASSLALWTSSTDTQYF	TGTGCCAGCAGCTTAGCGCTCTGGACTAGTAGCACAGATACGCAGTATTTT
.	TRBV7-9	TRBJ2-1	12	few	CASSPRRGEQFF	TGTGCCAGCAGCCCAAGGAGGGGTGAGCAGTTCTTC
TRBD2	TRBV29-1	TRBJ2-3	17	few	CSVEAAWVAGGRDTQYF	TGCAGCGTTGAAGCCGCATGGGTAGCGGGAGGTAGAGATACGCAGTATTTT
TRBD1	TRBV19	TRBJ1-2	15	few	CASTPQGQGVYGYTF	TGTGCCAGTACCCCGCAGGGACAGGGGGTTTATGGCTACACCTTC
.	TRBV6-1	TRBJ2-7	15	.	CASSEWGTRPYEQYF	TGTGCCAGCAGTGAATGGGGGACACGACCCTACGAGCAGTACTTC
.	TRBV7-2	TRBJ1-1	13	.	CASRTQGNTEAFF	TGTGCCAGCAGGACCCAGGGGAACACTGAAGCTTTCTTT
.	TRBV10-3	TRBJ2-5	13	.	CAISAGLQETQYF	TGTGCCATCAGTGCCGGACTCCAAGAGACCCAGTACTTC
TRBD1	TRBV2	TRBJ1-1	15	few	CASSGRGTVNTEAFF	TGTGCCAGCAGTGGCAGAGGGACAGTGAACACTGAAGCTTTCTTT
TRBD2	TRBV6-1	TRBJ2-1	15	few	CASRVSLAGGDEQFF	TGTGCCAGCAGGGTTTCACTAGCGGGAGGCGATGAGCAGTTCTTC
.	TRBV10-3	TRBJ2-3	13	.	CAISDKLGDTQYF	TGTGCCATCAGTGACAAGTTGGGGGATACGCAGTATTTT
.	TRBV7-6	TRBJ1-1	14	few	CASSPTSLQGRTFF	TGTGCCAGCAGCCCAACTTCCTTACAGGGACGGACTTTCTTT
.	TRBV30	TRBJ1-5	13	.	CAWSAGDSQPQHF	TGTGCCTGGAGTGCGGGGGATAGTCAGCCCCAGCATTTT
.	TRBV6-1	TRBJ1-5	15	few	CASSESDSYGQPQHF	TGTGCCAGCAGTGAGTCCGACAGTTACGGCCAGCCCCAGCATTTT
TRBD1	TRBV4-3	TRBJ2-5	16	.	CASSQVKGTGVETQYF	TGCGCCAGCAGCCAAGTAAAAGGGACAGGGGTAGAGACCCAGTACTTC
.	TRBV29-1	TRBJ2-7	13	.	CSVDLGRADEQYF	TGCAGCGTTGATTTGGGCAGGGCCGACGAGCAGTACTTC